The rows below give T cell receptor beta chains drawn from one sample of a study of OX40 agonist ivuxolimab in advanced cancers. The repertoire was sequenced with immunoSEQ multiplex PCR; TCRdb's copy has only in-frame clones and lacks some. The sample includes around 26,000 clones, 85% to 90% of them seen just once. Sequenced material: CD4+ or CD8+ T cells sorted from blood, taken in a trial of the OX40 agonist ivuxolimab. The receptors stem from an adult with an advanced solid tumor such as melanoma, head and neck, liver or kidney cancer. The CDR3 runs from the conserved cysteine through the conserved F or W. A D gene is named only where the DNA matches it firmly. Size values are once, few and many counts, or a class for expanded clones, and some rows have none.

clone size: NA; J gene: TRBJ1-3; D gene: NA; V gene: TRBV28; CDR3 protein: CASSLPGFGNTIYF; CDR3 DNA: TGTGCCAGCAGTTTGCCGGGCTTCGGAAACACCATATATTTT
clone size: NA; J gene: TRBJ2-7; D gene: NA; V gene: TRBV28; CDR3 protein: CASRLGGGAIYEQYF; CDR3 DNA: TGTGCCAGCAGATTAGGAGGAGGGGCAATCTACGAGCAGTACTTC
clone size: NA; J gene: TRBJ2-6; D gene: NA; V gene: TRBV15; CDR3 protein: CATSSVQGSGANVLTF; CDR3 DNA: TGTGCCACCAGCAGCGTCCAAGGGAGCGGGGCCAACGTCCTGACTTTC
clone size: NA; J gene: TRBJ2-7; D gene: TRBD2; V gene: TRBV27; CDR3 protein: CASSLRGEGYEQYF; CDR3 DNA: TGTGCCAGCAGTTTACGCGGGGAGGGTTACGAGCAGTACTTC
clone size: NA; J gene: TRBJ2-7; D gene: NA; V gene: TRBV7-8; CDR3 protein: CASSSGPSYEQYF; CDR3 DNA: TGTGCCAGCAGCTCGGGTCCCTCCTACGAGCAGTACTTC
clone size: once; J gene: TRBJ2-5; D gene: NA; V gene: TRBV7-9; CDR3 protein: CASSLEAEETQYF; CDR3 DNA: TGTGCCAGCAGCTTAGAGGCAGAAGAGACCCAGTACTTC
clone size: NA; J gene: TRBJ2-1; D gene: NA; V gene: TRBV5-1; CDR3 protein: CASSLANEQFF; CDR3 DNA: TGCGCCAGCAGCTTGGCCAATGAGCAGTTCTTC
clone size: NA; J gene: TRBJ2-2; D gene: NA; V gene: TRBV5-8; CDR3 protein: CASTTLGYTGELFF; CDR3 DNA: TGTGCCAGCACCACTCTAGGCTACACCGGGGAGCTGTTTTTT
clone size: NA; J gene: TRBJ2-2; D gene: TRBD2; V gene: TRBV9; CDR3 protein: CASSPGLAGVSTNTGELFF; CDR3 DNA: TGTGCCAGCAGCCCAGGACTAGCGGGAGTCTCTACGAACACCGGGGAGCTGTTTTTT
clone size: NA; J gene: TRBJ2-7; D gene: NA; V gene: TRBV13; CDR3 protein: CASSTGAYNEQYF; CDR3 DNA: TGTGCCAGCAGCACCGGAGCATATAACGAGCAGTACTTC
clone size: NA; J gene: TRBJ2-7; D gene: NA; V gene: TRBV7-6; CDR3 protein: CASSLVPFTPDEQYF; CDR3 DNA: TGTGCCAGCAGCTTAGTCCCGTTCACTCCTGACGAGCAGTACTTC
clone size: once; J gene: TRBJ1-2; D gene: NA; V gene: TRBV9; CDR3 protein: CASSVVGSLNYGYTF; CDR3 DNA: TGTGCCAGCAGCGTAGTTGGATCCCTTAACTATGGCTACACCTTC
clone size: NA; J gene: TRBJ2-1; D gene: NA; V gene: TRBV2; CDR3 protein: CAGQDPPYNEQFF; CDR3 DNA: TGTGCCGGTCAGGATCCCCCCTACAATGAGCAGTTCTTC
clone size: NA; J gene: TRBJ1-5; D gene: NA; V gene: TRBV5-4; CDR3 protein: CASSSFSNQPQHF; CDR3 DNA: TGTGCCAGCAGCTCTTTTAGCAATCAGCCCCAGCATTTT
clone size: NA; J gene: TRBJ1-1; D gene: TRBD1; V gene: TRBV10-3; CDR3 protein: CAISLRQGGQDTEAFF; CDR3 DNA: TGTGCCATCTCCCTTCGCCAGGGGGGGCAGGACACTGAAGCTTTCTTT
clone size: NA; J gene: TRBJ1-2; D gene: NA; V gene: TRBV9; CDR3 protein: CASSVASVDYGYTF; CDR3 DNA: TGTGCCAGCAGCGTAGCTTCTGTAGACTATGGCTACACCTTC
clone size: NA; J gene: TRBJ2-5; D gene: TRBD2; V gene: TRBV7-2; CDR3 protein: CASSLGTSGGIQETQYF; CDR3 DNA: TGTGCCAGCAGCTTAGGGACTAGCGGGGGGATCCAAGAGACCCAGTACTTC
clone size: NA; J gene: TRBJ1-2; D gene: TRBD1; V gene: TRBV29-1; CDR3 protein: CSFRQGRSNGYTF; CDR3 DNA: TGCAGCTTTCGACAGGGCCGTTCCAATGGCTACACCTTC
clone size: NA; J gene: TRBJ2-1; D gene: TRBD2; V gene: TRBV4-2; CDR3 protein: CASSRKSPMTSGRGGQFF; CDR3 DNA: TGTGCCAGCAGCCGGAAAAGCCCTATGACTAGCGGGAGGGGGGGGCAGTTCTTC
clone size: NA; J gene: TRBJ1-1; D gene: NA; V gene: TRBV29-1; CDR3 protein: CSAQPPGNTEAFF; CDR3 DNA: TGCAGCGCCCAACCGCCGGGGAACACTGAAGCTTTCTTT
clone size: NA; J gene: TRBJ2-3; D gene: NA; V gene: TRBV7-2; CDR3 protein: CASSLMSSVLSDTQYF; CDR3 DNA: TGTGCCAGCAGCTTAATGTCTAGCGTATTGTCGGATACGCAGTATTTT
clone size: NA; J gene: TRBJ2-7; D gene: NA; V gene: TRBV19; CDR3 protein: CASSTDGAYEQYF; CDR3 DNA: TGTGCCAGTAGCACCGACGGCGCCTACGAGCAGTACTTC
clone size: NA; J gene: TRBJ2-5; D gene: NA; V gene: TRBV6-1; CDR3 protein: CASTKRGGETQYF; CDR3 DNA: TGTGCCAGCACTAAACGGGGAGGAGAGACCCAGTACTTC
clone size: NA; J gene: TRBJ2-7; D gene: NA; V gene: TRBV4-1; CDR3 protein: CASSTGPTLGDEQYF; CDR3 DNA: TGCGCCAGCAGCACCGGACCGACCCTGGGCGACGAGCAGTACTTC
clone size: NA; J gene: TRBJ2-1; D gene: NA; V gene: TRBV7-9; CDR3 protein: CASSLVGANEQFF; CDR3 DNA: TGTGCCAGCAGCTTAGTGGGGGCGAATGAGCAGTTCTTC
clone size: NA; J gene: TRBJ2-1; D gene: NA; V gene: TRBV2; CDR3 protein: CASSSRWDEQFF; CDR3 DNA: TGTGCCAGCAGTAGTAGGTGGGATGAGCAGTTCTTC
clone size: NA; J gene: TRBJ2-3; D gene: NA; V gene: TRBV9; CDR3 protein: CASSDLDLLQGITDTQYF; CDR3 DNA: TGTGCCAGCAGTGACCTCGATCTGCTACAGGGAATCACAGATACGCAGTATTTT
clone size: NA; J gene: TRBJ1-2; D gene: TRBD1; V gene: TRBV6-5; CDR3 protein: CASSDRAGYTF; CDR3 DNA: TGTGCCAGCAGTGACAGGGCTGGCTACACCTTC
clone size: NA; J gene: TRBJ1-1; D gene: NA; V gene: TRBV19; CDR3 protein: CASSLKPGHLNTEAFF; CDR3 DNA: TGTGCCAGTAGTCTGAAACCGGGACACTTAAACACTGAAGCTTTCTTT
clone size: NA; J gene: TRBJ1-2; D gene: TRBD1; V gene: TRBV25-1; CDR3 protein: CASSWQGANGYTF; CDR3 DNA: TGTGCCAGCAGTTGGCAGGGGGCGAATGGCTACACCTTC
clone size: NA; J gene: TRBJ1-6; D gene: NA; V gene: TRBV5-4; CDR3 protein: CASSQDSGGESSPLHF; CDR3 DNA: TGTGCCAGCAGCCAAGATTCCGGGGGAGAGTCTTCACCCCTCCACTTT
clone size: once; J gene: TRBJ2-7; D gene: TRBD2; V gene: TRBV4-1; CDR3 protein: CASSQVESGRYEQYF; CDR3 DNA: TGCGCCAGCAGCCAAGTAGAAAGCGGGAGATACGAGCAGTACTTC
clone size: NA; J gene: TRBJ1-3; D gene: NA; V gene: TRBV9; CDR3 protein: CASSVDFGGGNTIYF; CDR3 DNA: TGTGCCAGCAGCGTAGATTTTGGCGGGGGAAACACCATATATTTT
clone size: NA; J gene: TRBJ2-1; D gene: TRBD2; V gene: TRBV30; CDR3 protein: CAWEAGTRKRKVF; CDR3 DNA: TGTGCCTGGGAGGCCGGGACTAGGAAAAGAAAGGTCTTC
clone size: NA; J gene: TRBJ1-2; D gene: TRBD1; V gene: TRBV4-2; CDR3 protein: CASSQDEGTGNNYGYTF; CDR3 DNA: TGTGCCAGCAGCCAAGATGAAGGGACAGGGAATAACTATGGCTACACCTTC
clone size: NA; J gene: TRBJ2-1; D gene: TRBD1; V gene: TRBV12-5; CDR3 protein: CASGFHRGSYNEQFF; CDR3 DNA: TGTGCTAGTGGTTTCCACAGGGGGTCCTACAATGAGCAGTTCTTC
clone size: few; J gene: TRBJ1-5; D gene: NA; V gene: TRBV2; CDR3 protein: CASRAGRGNQPQHF; CDR3 DNA: TGTGCCAGCAGGGCGGGACGAGGCAATCAGCCCCAGCATTTT
clone size: NA; J gene: TRBJ2-2; D gene: NA; V gene: TRBV4-1; CDR3 protein: CASSQSGGAAGELFF; CDR3 DNA: TGCGCCAGCAGCCAAAGTGGAGGCGCAGCCGGGGAGCTGTTTTTT
clone size: few; J gene: TRBJ1-2; D gene: TRBD1; V gene: TRBV4-1; CDR3 protein: CASSQVSDRVDYGYTF; CDR3 DNA: TGCGCCAGCAGCCAAGTATCAGACAGGGTGGACTATGGCTACACCTTC
clone size: NA; J gene: TRBJ2-7; D gene: NA; V gene: TRBV7-6; CDR3 protein: CASSRTETYEQYF; CDR3 DNA: TGTGCCAGCAGCCGGACAGAGACATACGAGCAGTACTTC
clone size: NA; J gene: TRBJ1-1; D gene: NA; V gene: TRBV5-1; CDR3 protein: CASRLTGTEAFF; CDR3 DNA: TGCGCCAGCAGGTTAACAGGCACTGAAGCTTTCTTT
clone size: once; J gene: TRBJ1-2; D gene: TRBD1; V gene: TRBV2; CDR3 protein: CASSDADRWNINYGYTF; CDR3 DNA: TGTGCCAGCAGTGATGCGGACAGGTGGAATATTAACTATGGCTACACCTTC
clone size: NA; J gene: TRBJ1-2; D gene: NA; V gene: TRBV6-1; CDR3 protein: CASSEMVWDGYTF; CDR3 DNA: TGTGCCAGCAGTGAAATGGTATGGGATGGCTACACCTTC
clone size: NA; J gene: TRBJ2-7; D gene: TRBD1; V gene: TRBV15; CDR3 protein: CATSPTGGEQYF; CDR3 DNA: TGTGCCACCAGTCCGACAGGGGGCGAGCAGTACTTC
clone size: NA; J gene: TRBJ2-7; D gene: TRBD2; V gene: TRBV4-1; CDR3 protein: CASSQVSSGGYEQYF; CDR3 DNA: TGCGCCAGCAGCCAAGTATCTAGCGGGGGGTATGAGCAGTACTTC
clone size: NA; J gene: TRBJ2-7; D gene: NA; V gene: TRBV9; CDR3 protein: CASSVGSRGGLSYEQYF; CDR3 DNA: TGTGCCAGCAGCGTAGGTTCGAGGGGGGGCTTATCCTACGAGCAGTACTTC
clone size: NA; J gene: TRBJ2-6; D gene: TRBD1; V gene: TRBV9; CDR3 protein: CASSVGGQGAPGANVLTF; CDR3 DNA: TGTGCCAGCAGCGTAGGGGGACAGGGGGCCCCTGGGGCCAACGTCCTGACTTTC
clone size: once; J gene: TRBJ2-1; D gene: NA; V gene: TRBV27; CDR3 protein: CASSLSRPTYNEQFF; CDR3 DNA: TGTGCCAGCAGTTTAAGCCGCCCCACCTACAATGAGCAGTTCTTC
clone size: NA; J gene: TRBJ2-7; D gene: NA; V gene: TRBV29-1; CDR3 protein: CSVVAGEQYF; CDR3 DNA: TGCAGCGTTGTTGCCGGCGAGCAGTACTTC
clone size: once; J gene: TRBJ2-6; D gene: TRBD1; V gene: TRBV11-3; CDR3 protein: CASSSTGTGTTGANVLTF; CDR3 DNA: TGTGCCAGCAGCTCGACCGGGACAGGGACAACTGGGGCCAACGTCCTGACTTTC
clone size: NA; J gene: TRBJ1-6; D gene: NA; V gene: TRBV2; CDR3 protein: CAGGGHNNSPLHF; CDR3 DNA: TGTGCCGGAGGGGGACACAATAATTCACCCCTCCACTTT
clone size: NA; J gene: TRBJ1-5; D gene: NA; V gene: TRBV6-1; CDR3 protein: CASSAGLNQPQHF; CDR3 DNA: TGTGCCAGCAGTGCCGGACTGAATCAGCCCCAGCATTTT
clone size: once; J gene: TRBJ2-3; D gene: NA; V gene: TRBV27; CDR3 protein: CASTPGLGVGTQYF; CDR3 DNA: TGTGCCAGTACCCCCGGCTTAGGGGTGGGTACGCAGTATTTT